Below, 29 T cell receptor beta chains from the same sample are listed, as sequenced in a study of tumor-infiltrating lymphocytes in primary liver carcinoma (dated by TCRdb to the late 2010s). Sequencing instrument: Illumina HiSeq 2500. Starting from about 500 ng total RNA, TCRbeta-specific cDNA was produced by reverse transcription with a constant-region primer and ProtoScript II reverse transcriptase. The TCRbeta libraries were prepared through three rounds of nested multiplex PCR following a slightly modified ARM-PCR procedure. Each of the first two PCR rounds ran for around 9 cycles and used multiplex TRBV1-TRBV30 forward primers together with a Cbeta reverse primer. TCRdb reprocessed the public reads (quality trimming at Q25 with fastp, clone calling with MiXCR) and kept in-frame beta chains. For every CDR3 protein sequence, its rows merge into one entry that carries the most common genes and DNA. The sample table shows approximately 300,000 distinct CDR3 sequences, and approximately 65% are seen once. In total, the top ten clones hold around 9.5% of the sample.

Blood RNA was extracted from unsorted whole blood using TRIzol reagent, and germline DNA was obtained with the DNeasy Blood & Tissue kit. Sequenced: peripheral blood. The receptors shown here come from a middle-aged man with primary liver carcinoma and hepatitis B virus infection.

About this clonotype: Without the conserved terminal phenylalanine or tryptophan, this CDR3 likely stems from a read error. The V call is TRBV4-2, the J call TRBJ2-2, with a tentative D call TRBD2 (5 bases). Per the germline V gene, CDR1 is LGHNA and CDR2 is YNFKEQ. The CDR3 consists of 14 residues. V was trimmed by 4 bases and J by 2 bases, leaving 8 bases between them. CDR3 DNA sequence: TGTGCCAGCAGCCGAGGACTTAACACCGGGGAGCTGTTTTCT. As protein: CASSRGLNTGELFS.

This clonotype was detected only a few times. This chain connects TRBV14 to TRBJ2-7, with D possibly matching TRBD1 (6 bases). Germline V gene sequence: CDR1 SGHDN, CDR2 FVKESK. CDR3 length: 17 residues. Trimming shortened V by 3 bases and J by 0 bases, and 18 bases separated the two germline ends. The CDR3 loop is CASSQLGSGTPSYEQYF. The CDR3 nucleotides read TGTGCCAGCAGCCAGCTCGGATCCGGGACACCCTCCTACGAGCAGTACTTC.

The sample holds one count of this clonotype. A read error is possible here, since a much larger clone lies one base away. In DNA form, the CDR3 reads TGTGCCATCATGTTCGGGGGCACCGGGGGGCTGTTTTTT. Protein: CAIMFGGTGGLFF. The chain couples TRBV10-3 to TRBJ2-2; D possibly matches TRBD1 or TRBD2 (6 bases each). The germline V gene has CDR1 ENHRY and CDR2 SYGVKD. This CDR3 is built from 13 residues.

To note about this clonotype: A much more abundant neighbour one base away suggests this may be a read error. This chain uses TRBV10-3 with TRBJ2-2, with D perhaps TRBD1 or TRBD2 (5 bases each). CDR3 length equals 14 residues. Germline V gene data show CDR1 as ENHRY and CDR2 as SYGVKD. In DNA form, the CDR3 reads TGTGTCACAATGAGGGACGGCGGCACCGGGGAGCTGTTTTTT. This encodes CVTMRDGGTGELFF.

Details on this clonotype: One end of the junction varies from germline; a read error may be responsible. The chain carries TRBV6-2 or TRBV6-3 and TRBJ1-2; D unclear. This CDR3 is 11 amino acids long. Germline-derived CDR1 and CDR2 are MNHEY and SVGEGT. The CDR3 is CASSSTRDYSF. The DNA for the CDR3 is TGTGCCAGCAGTTCGACACGAGACTACTCCTTC.

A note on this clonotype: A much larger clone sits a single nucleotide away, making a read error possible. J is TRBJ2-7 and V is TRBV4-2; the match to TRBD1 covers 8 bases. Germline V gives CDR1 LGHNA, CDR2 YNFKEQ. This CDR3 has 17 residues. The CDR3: CAISQEIRTGNTYEQYF. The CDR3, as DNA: TGTGCCATCAGCCAAGAAATCCGGACAGGGAATACCTACGAGCAGTACTTC.

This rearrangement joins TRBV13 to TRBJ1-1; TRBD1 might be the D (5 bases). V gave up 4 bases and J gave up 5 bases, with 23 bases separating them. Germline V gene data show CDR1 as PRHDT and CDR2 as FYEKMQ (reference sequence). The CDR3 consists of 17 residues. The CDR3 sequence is CASSSKSGSGPRTEAFF. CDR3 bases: TGTGCCAGCAGCTCGAAATCAGGGAGCGGGCCTAGGACTGAAGCTTTCTTT. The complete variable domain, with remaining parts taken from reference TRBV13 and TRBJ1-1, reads AAGVIQSPRHLIKEKRETATLKCYPIPRHDTVYWYQQGPGQDPQFLISFYEKMQSDKGSIPDRFSAQQFSDYHSELNMSSLELGDSALYFCASSSKSGSGPRTEAFFGQGTRLTVV.

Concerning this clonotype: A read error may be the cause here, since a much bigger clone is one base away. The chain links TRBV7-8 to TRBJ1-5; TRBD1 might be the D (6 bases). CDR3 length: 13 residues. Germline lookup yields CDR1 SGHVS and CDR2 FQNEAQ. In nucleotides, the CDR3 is TGTGCCAACAGCGTGGACAGAAATCAGCCCCAGCATTTT. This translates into CANSVDRNQPQHF.

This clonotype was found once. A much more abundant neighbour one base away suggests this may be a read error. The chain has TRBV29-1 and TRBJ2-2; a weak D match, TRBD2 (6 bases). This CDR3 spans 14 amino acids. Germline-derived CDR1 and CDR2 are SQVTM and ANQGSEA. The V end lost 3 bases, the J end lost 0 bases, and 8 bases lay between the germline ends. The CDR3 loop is CSVDGGPNTGELFF. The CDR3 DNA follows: TGCAGCGTTGACGGGGGTCCGAACACCGGGGAGCTGTTTTTT.

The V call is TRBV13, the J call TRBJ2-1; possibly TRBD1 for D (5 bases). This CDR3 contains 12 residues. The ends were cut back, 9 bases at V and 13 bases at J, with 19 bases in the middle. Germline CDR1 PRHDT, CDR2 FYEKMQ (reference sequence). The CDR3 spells CASSRGAADQFF. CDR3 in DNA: TGTGCCAGTAGCCGTGGGGCGGCAGACCAGTTCTTC.

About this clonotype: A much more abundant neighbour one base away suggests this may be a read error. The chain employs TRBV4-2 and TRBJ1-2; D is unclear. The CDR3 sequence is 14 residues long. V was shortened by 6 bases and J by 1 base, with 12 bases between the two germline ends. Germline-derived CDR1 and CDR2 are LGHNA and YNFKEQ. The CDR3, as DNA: TGTGCCAGCAGTCTTGATGCTTTTAACTATGGCTACACCTTC. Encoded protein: CASSLDAFNYGYTF.

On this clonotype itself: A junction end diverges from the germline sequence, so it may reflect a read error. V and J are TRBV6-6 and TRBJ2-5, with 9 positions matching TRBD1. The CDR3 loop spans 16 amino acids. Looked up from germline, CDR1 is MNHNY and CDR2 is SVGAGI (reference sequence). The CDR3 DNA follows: TGTGCCAGAAGTTACCCGGGGACAGGGCCCGCAGAGACCCAGTACTTC. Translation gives CARSYPGTGPAETQYF.

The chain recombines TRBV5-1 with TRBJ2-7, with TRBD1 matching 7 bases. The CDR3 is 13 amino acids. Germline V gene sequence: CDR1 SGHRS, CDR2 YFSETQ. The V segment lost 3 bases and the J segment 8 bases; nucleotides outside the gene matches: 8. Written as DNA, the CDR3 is TGCGCCAGCAGCTCCTCGACAGGGTACAAGCAGTACTTC. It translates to CASSSSTGYKQYF.

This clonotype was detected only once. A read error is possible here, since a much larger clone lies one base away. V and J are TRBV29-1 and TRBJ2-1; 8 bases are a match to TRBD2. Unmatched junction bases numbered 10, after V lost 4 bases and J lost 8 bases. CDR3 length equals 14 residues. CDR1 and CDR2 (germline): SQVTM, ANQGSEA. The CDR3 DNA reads TGCAGCGTTGGGGGTGGGACTAGTTGCTATGAGCAGTTCTTC. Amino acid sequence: CSVGGGTSCYEQFF.

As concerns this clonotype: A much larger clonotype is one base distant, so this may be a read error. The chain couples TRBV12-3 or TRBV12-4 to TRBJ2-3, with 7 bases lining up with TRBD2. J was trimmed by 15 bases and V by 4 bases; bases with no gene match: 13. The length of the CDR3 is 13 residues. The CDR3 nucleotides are TGTGCCAGCAGTTATGGGACGGGAGGAGGGCACTATTTT. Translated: CASSYGTGGGHYF.

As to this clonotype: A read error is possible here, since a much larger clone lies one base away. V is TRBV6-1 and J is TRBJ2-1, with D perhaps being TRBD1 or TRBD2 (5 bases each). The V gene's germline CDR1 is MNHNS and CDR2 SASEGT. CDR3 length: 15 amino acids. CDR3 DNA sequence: TGTGACAGCAGGCGGGCCCTCGACAGCCACAATGAGCAGTTCTTC. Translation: CDSRRALDSHNEQFF.

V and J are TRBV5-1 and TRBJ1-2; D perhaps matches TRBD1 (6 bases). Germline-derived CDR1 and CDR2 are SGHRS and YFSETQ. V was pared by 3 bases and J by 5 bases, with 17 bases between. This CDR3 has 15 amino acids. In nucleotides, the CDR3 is TGCGCCAGCAGCTCAACAGGGTCTGTGGGGTATGGCTACACCTTC. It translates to CASSSTGSVGYGYTF.

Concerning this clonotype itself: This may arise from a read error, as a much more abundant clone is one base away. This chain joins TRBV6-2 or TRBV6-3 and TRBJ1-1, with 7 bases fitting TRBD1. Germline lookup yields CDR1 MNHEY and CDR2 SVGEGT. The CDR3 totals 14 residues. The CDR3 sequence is CASTETGVGTESFF. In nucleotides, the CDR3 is TGTGCCAGCACAGAAACAGGGGTAGGCACTGAATCTTTCTTT.

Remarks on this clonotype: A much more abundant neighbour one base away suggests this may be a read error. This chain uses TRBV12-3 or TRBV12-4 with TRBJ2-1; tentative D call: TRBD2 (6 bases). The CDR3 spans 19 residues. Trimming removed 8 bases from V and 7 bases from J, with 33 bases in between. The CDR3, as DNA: TGTGCCAGCTCCAAAGCGAGGTTAGCGGCTCATCGTCCGACGAATGAGCAGTTCTTC. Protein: CASSKARLAAHRPTNEQFF.

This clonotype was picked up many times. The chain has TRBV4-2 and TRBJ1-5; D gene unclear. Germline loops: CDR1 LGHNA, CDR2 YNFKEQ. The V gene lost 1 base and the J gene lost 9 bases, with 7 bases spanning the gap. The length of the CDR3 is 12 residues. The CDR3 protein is CASSQGGGPQHF. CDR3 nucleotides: TGTGCCAGCAGCCAAGGGGGTGGGCCCCAGCATTTT.

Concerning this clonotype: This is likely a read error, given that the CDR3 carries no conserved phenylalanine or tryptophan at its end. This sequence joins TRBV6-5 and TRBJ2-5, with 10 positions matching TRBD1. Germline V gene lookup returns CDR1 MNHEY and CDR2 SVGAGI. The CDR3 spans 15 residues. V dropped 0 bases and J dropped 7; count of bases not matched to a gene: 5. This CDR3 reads CASSYSGQGGVTQYL. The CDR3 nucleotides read TGTGCCAGCAGTTACTCAGGACAGGGGGGGGTGACCCAGTACCTC.

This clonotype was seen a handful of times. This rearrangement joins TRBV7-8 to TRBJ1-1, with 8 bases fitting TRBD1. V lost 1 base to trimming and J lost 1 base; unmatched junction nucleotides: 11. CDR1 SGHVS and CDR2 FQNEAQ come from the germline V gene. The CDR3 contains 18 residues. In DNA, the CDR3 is TGTGCCAGCAGCTTAGACCCCGCAGGGGGCGACGAGAACACTGAAGCTTTCTTT. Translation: CASSLDPAGGDENTEAFF.

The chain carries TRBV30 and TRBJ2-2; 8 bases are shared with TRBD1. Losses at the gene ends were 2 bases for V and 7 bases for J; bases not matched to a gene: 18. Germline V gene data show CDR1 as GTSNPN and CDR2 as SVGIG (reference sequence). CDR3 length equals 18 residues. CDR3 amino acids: CAWSPSWDRISIDGELFF. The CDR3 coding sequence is TGTGCCTGGAGTCCCTCGTGGGACAGGATCTCCATTGACGGGGAGCTGTTTTTT.

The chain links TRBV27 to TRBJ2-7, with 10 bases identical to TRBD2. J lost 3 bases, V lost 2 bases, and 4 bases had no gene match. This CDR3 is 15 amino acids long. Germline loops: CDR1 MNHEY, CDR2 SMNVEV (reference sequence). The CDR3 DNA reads TGTGCCAGCAGTTTAAGGTCTAGCGGGAGCTACGAGCAGTACTTC. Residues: CASSLRSSGSYEQYF.

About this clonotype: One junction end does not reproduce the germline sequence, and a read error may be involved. DNA for the CDR3: TGTGTCAGCAACTTAGGGGCTGGGGAGCTGTTTTTT. Its translation is CVSNLGAGELFF. The chain employs TRBV11-1 and TRBJ2-2, with a tentative D call TRBD1 (5 bases). This CDR3 region has 12 residues. Germline assignment: CDR1 SGHAT and CDR2 FQDESV (reference sequence). Based on the CDR3 plus reference TRBV11-1 and TRBJ2-2, the full variable domain is EAEVAQSPRYKITEKSQAVAFWCDPISGHATLYWYRQILGQGPELLVQFQDESVVDDSQLPKDRFSAERLKGVDSTLKIQPAELGDSAMYLCVSNLGAGELFFGEGSRLTVL.

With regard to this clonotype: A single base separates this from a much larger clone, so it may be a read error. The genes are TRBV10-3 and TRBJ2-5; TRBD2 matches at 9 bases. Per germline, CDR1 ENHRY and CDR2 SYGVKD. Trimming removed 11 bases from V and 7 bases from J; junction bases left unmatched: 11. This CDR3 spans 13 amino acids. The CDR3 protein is CAVREGQGGTQYF. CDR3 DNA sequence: TGTGCCGTGCGGGAGGGGCAGGGTGGGACCCAGTACTTC.

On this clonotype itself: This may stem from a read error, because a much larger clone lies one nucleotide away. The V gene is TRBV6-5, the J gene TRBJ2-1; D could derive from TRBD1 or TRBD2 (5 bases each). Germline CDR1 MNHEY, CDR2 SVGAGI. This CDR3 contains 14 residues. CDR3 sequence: CASRWDGSYSEQFF. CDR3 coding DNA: TGTGCCAGCAGGTGGGACGGATCCTACAGTGAGCAGTTCTTC.

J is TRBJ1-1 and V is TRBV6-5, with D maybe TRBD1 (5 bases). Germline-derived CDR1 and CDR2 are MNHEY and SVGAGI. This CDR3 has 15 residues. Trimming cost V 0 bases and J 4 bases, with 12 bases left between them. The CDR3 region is CASSYSGDSSTEAFF. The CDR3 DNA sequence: TGTGCCAGCAGTTACTCGGGGGACTCGAGCACTGAAGCTTTCTTT.

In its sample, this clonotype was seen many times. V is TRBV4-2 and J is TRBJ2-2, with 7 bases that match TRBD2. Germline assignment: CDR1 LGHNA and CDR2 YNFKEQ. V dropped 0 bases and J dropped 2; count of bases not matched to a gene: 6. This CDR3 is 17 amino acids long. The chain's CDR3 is CASSQDGRDYNTGELFF. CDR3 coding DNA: TGTGCCAGCAGCCAAGATGGTCGGGACTATAACACCGGGGAGCTGTTTTTT.